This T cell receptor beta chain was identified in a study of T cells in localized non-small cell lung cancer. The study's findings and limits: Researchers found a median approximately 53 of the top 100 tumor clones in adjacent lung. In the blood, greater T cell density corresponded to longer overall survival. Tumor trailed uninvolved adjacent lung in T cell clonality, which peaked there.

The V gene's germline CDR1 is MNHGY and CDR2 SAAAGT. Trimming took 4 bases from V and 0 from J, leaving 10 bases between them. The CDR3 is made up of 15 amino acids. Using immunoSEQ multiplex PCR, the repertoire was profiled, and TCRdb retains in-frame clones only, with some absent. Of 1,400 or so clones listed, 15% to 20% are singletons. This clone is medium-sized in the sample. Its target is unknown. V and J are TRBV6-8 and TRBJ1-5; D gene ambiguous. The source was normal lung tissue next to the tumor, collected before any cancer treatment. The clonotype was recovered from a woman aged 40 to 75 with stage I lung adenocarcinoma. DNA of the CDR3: TGTGCCAGCAGTTTCGACCTTCATAGCAATCAGCCCCAGCATTTT. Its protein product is CASSFDLHSNQPQHF.